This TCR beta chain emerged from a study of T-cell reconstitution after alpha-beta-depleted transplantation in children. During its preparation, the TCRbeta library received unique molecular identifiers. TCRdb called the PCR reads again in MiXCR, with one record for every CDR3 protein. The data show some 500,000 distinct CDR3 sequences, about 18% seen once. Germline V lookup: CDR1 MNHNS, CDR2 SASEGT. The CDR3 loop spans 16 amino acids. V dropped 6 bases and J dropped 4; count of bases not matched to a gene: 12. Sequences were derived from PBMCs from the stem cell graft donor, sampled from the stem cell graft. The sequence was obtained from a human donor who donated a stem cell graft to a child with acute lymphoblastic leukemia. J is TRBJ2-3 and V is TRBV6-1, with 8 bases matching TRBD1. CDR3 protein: CASRSGTGFPPDTQYF. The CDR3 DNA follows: TGTGCCAGCAGGTCCGGGACAGGTTTTCCCCCAGATACGCAGTATTTT.